These 13 T cell receptor beta chains came from one sample sequenced in a study of T cells in Graves' hyperthyroidism and ophthalmopathy. Amplification targeted TCR beta CDR3 regions from RNA transcripts. HTBI primers drove first-round RT-PCR of the TCR CDR3. TCRdb re-called the multiplex PCR reads through MiXCR, storing one row per CDR3 protein. The sample shows 250,000 to 300,000 distinct CDR3 sequences, approximately 19% of them seen only once. The sequenced material came from blood. These receptors originate from a man aged 50 or older with Graves' ophthalmopathy.

As for this clonotype: A read error may be the cause here, since a much bigger clone is one base away. V and J are TRBV7-8 and TRBJ2-3; TRBD1 is a possible D gene (6 bases). Germline CDR1 is SGHVS and CDR2 is FQNEAQ. There are 13 residues in the CDR3. The CDR3 sequence: CASSPQGTGTQYF. DNA for the CDR3: TGTGCCAGCTCACCACAGGGTACAGGTACGCAGTATTTT.

This clonotype was counted only a few times. V and J are TRBV12-3 or TRBV12-4 and TRBJ1-2; no clear D gene. V lost 6 bases, J lost 4 bases, and 12 bases lay in between. This CDR3 has 13 residues. The CDR3: CASSYGESYGYTF. DNA of the CDR3: TGTGCCAGCAGCTACGGGGAGTCCTATGGCTACACCTTC.

This clonotype was observed many times. The chain combines TRBV20-1 with TRBJ2-5, with D maybe TRBD2 (6 bases). Per the germline V gene, CDR1 is DFQATT and CDR2 is SNEGSKA (reference sequence). The length of the CDR3 is 15 residues. The V and J ends lost 2 bases and 1 base respectively, with 14 bases between them. DNA for the CDR3: TGCAGTGCTAGAAGGTCTAGCGTGATCCAAGAGACCCAGTACTTC. The encoded protein is CSARRSSVIQETQYF.

At least ten counts were recorded for this clonotype. The chain is built from TRBV27 and TRBJ2-1; the D is unclear. This CDR3 has 18 residues. Trimming left V 6 bases short and J 0 bases short, with 21 bases between. CDR1 and CDR2 (germline): MNHEY, SMNVEV (reference sequence). The CDR3 spells CASSLIRSRASSYNEQFF. The CDR3 bases are TGTGCCAGCAGCCTTATTCGATCCCGGGCAAGCTCCTACAATGAGCAGTTCTTC.

This clonotype was found many times. The V and J genes are TRBV28 and TRBJ2-1; the match to TRBD1 covers 8 bases. CDR3 length: 15 amino acids. The germline V gene has CDR1 MDHEN and CDR2 SYDVKM. Germline trimming cut 2 bases from V and 6 bases from J; bases unmatched to any gene: 6. The CDR3 DNA reads as TGTGCCAGCAGTTTAGGGACAGGCCGCGCCAATGAGCAGTTCTTC. Residues: CASSLGTGRANEQFF. Variable domain in full (rest from reference TRBV28 and TRBJ2-1): DVKVTQSSRYLVKRTGEKVFLECVQDMDHENMFWYRQDPGLGLRLIYFSYDVKMKEKGDIPEGYSVSREKKERFSLILESASTNQTSMYLCASSLGTGRANEQFFGPGTRLTVL.

This chain uses TRBV24-1 with TRBJ2-1; TRBD2 aligns across 11 bases. The germline gives CDR1 KGHDR, CDR2 SFDVKD. V shed 4 bases and J 9 bases; nucleotides not matched to a gene: 13. CDR3 length: 17 amino acids. Here the CDR3 DNA reads TGTGCCACCAGTGACACGCCGATAACTAGCGGGAGTGGTGAGCAGTTCTTC. It is translated as CATSDTPITSGSGEQFF.

J is TRBJ2-2 and V is TRBV11-2; D not resolved. Germline V CDR1 and CDR2: SGHAT, FQNNGV. With 4 bases removed from V and 6 bases from J, the gap between germline ends came to 6 bases. The CDR3 contains 12 residues. The CDR3 here is CASSSTAGELFF. DNA for the CDR3: TGTGCCAGCAGCTCCACGGCCGGGGAGCTGTTTTTT.

The genes are TRBV30 and TRBJ2-7, with D possibly being TRBD2 (6 bases). The CDR3 sequence is 14 residues long. Trimming shortened V by 0 bases and J by 2 bases, and 11 bases separated the two germline ends. Germline-derived CDR1 and CDR2 are GTSNPN and SVGIG (reference sequence). DNA for the CDR3: TGTGCCTGGAGTGTTTCGGGAGTTCCCTACGAGCAGTACTTC. Protein product: CAWSVSGVPYEQYF.

Only a few counts were recorded for this clonotype. CDR3 DNA: TGTGCCACCGCGACTAGCGGGAGGGGTGAGCAGTTCTTC. This encodes CATATSGRGEQFF. V usage is TRBV24-1 and J usage is TRBJ2-1; 14 positions match TRBD2. The J segment lost 9 bases and the V segment lost 9 bases, leaving 3 bases of the junction unmatched. CDR1 and CDR2 (germline): KGHDR, SFDVKD. CDR3 length equals 13 residues.

The J gene is TRBJ2-7, the V gene TRBV5-1; no clear D gene. The CDR3 loop spans 12 amino acids. Germline assignment: CDR1 SGHRS and CDR2 YFSETQ. Trimming cost V 4 bases and J 5 bases, with 10 bases left between them. The CDR3 DNA sequence: TGCGCCAGCAGCCGAGCATCGGACGAGCAGTACTTC. It translates to CASSRASDEQYF.

This clonotype appeared many times. The V and J genes are TRBV29-1 and TRBJ2-2; maybe TRBD1 (5 bases). V was trimmed by 5 bases and J by 5 bases, leaving 9 bases between them. Germline values: CDR1 SQVTM, CDR2 ANQGSEA. The length of the CDR3 is 12 residues. The CDR3 spells CSVSGLTGELFF. In nucleotides, the CDR3 is TGCAGCGTTTCAGGGTTAACCGGGGAGCTGTTTTTT.

This clonotype was recorded at least ten times. This rearrangement joins TRBV28 to TRBJ2-5, with unresolved D. Deletions cut 3 bases from V and 5 bases from J, with 13 bases between. CDR1 is MDHEN, CDR2 SYDVKM, per germline. CDR3 length: 14 residues. Here the CDR3 reads CASSFRYPSETQYF. CDR3 DNA: TGTGCCAGCAGTTTTCGGTATCCTTCGGAGACCCAGTACTTC. Filled out from reference TRBV28 and TRBJ2-5, the complete variable domain reads DVKVTQSSRYLVKRTGEKVFLECVQDMDHENMFWYRQDPGLGLRLIYFSYDVKMKEKGDIPEGYSVSREKKERFSLILESASTNQTSMYLCASSFRYPSETQYFGPGTRLLVL.

This clonotype has only a few counts. The gene calls are TRBV28 and TRBJ2-5; TRBD1 agrees at 8 bases. The CDR3 is made up of 16 amino acids. V lost 5 bases and J lost 4; bases outside the gene matches: 12. Germline V lookup: CDR1 MDHEN, CDR2 SYDVKM. CDR3 protein: CASSAPGGEGGETQYF. CDR3 DNA: TGTGCCAGCAGTGCTCCAGGGGGCGAAGGTGGAGAGACCCAGTACTTC.